This section outlines one T cell receptor (beta chain) sequence together with its context. This clonotype has just a few counts. Its binding antigen is unknown. Base qualities are missing; no much larger clone stands one base away. In the germline V gene, CDR1 corresponds to SGDLS and CDR2 to YYNGEE. The trim is 4 bases for V and 3 bases for J, with a gap of 20 bases between the germline ends. The CDR3 measures 17 amino acids from cysteine to phenylalanine. CDR3 DNA only is kept here, 51 bases in frame from base 1. The data are from a study of T-cell reconstitution after alpha-beta-depleted transplantation in children (dated by TCRdb to about 2016). Looking at the study overall: Using TCR repertoire profiling, the study followed T-cell immune reconstitution in a quantitative way in children after TCRalphabeta/CD19-depleted allogeneic hematopoietic cell transplantation.

The meaning of the sample's treatment or condition label: allogeneic hematopoietic cell transplantation with graft depleted of TCRalphabeta T cells and CD19 B cells. Transplant recipients were children who received TCRalphabeta/CD19-depleted allogeneic hematopoietic cell grafts. Libraries were made using PCR. The listed sequencing device is Illumina HiSeq 2500. To normalize quantification of the TCRbeta repertoire, the TCR libraries were built with molecular barcoding that relied on unique molecular identifiers. The public reads were reprocessed in TCRdb via fastp at Q25 and MiXCR, keeping in-frame beta chains. Records with the same CDR3 protein are collapsed into one entry carrying the most frequent genes and DNA. Within this sample are 450,000 to 600,000 distinct CDR3 sequences, with 10% to 15% of them counted one time only. 2% to 2.5% of the sample lies in the top ten. The research as a whole found: Hyperexpanded clone frequencies declined over subsequent months; after one year, T-cell counts and TCRbeta diversity were mostly attributed to newly produced T cells. In some patients, the high TCRbeta diversity seen at day 60 was put down to recipient T cells and intrathymic progenitors that had survived conditioning. About two months after transplant, the apparently early recovery of alphabetaT-cell counts reportedly depended on just several hundred clones that had expanded rapidly and came from non-depleted graft cells.

The starting material was PBMCs, mostly from graft donor cells, obtained 360 days after TCRalphabeta/CD19-depleted stem cell transplant. The chain joins TRBV9 to TRBJ2-1; the D gene is perhaps TRBD2, on 6 matching bases. The sequence derives from a male patient younger than 18 who had a stem cell transplant for acute myeloid leukemia, so the T cells may come from the graft donor. The base sequence is TGTGCCAGCAGCCCCACTAGCCACAACCTTTTCTACAATGAGCAGTTCTTC. This sequence encodes CASSPTSHNLFYNEQFF.